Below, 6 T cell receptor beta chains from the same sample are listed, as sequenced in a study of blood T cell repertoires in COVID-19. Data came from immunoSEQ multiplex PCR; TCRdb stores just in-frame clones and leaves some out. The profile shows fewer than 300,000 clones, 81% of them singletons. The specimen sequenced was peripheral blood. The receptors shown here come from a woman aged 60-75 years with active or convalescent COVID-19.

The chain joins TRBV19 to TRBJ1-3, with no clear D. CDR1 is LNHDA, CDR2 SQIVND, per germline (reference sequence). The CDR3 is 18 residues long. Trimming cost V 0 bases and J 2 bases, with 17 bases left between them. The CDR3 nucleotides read TGTGCCAGTAGTATAGATTCCGGGCCGGGAATGGCTGGAAACACCATATATTTT. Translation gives CASSIDSGPGMAGNTIYF.

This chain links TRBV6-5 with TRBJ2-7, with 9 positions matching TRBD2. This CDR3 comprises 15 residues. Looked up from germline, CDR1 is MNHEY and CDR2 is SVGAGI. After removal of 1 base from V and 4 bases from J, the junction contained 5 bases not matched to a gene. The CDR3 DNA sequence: TGTGCCAGCAGTTACTTCCTAGCGGGGAGATACGAGCAGTACTTC. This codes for CASSYFLAGRYEQYF.

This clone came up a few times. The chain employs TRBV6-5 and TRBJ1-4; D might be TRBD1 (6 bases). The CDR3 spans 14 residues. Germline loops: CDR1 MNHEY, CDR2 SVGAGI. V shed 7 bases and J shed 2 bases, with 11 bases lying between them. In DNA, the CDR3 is TGTGCCAGCACACAGGGCGGCACTAATGAAAAACTGTTTTTT. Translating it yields CASTQGGTNEKLFF.

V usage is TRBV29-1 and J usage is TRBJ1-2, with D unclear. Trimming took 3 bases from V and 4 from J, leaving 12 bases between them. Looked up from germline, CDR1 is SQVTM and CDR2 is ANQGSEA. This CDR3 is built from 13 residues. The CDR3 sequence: CSVDGEATYGYTF. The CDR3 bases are TGCAGCGTTGACGGGGAAGCGACCTATGGCTACACCTTC.

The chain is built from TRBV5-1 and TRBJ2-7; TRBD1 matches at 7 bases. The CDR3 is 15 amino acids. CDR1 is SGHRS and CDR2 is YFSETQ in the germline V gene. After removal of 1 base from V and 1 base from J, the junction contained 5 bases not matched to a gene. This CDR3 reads CASSLTDRASYEQYF. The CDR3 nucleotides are TGCGCCAGCAGCTTGACCGACAGGGCGTCCTACGAGCAGTACTTC.

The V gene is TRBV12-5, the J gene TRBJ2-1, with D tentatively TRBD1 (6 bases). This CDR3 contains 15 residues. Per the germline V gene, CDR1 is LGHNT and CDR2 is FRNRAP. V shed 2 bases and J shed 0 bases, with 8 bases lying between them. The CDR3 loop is CASGLRGSSYNEQFF. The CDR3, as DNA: TGTGCTAGTGGTTTGAGGGGGAGCTCCTACAATGAGCAGTTCTTC.